These T cell receptor beta chains were read from a single sample in a study of blood T cell repertoires in COVID-19. Measured with immunoSEQ multiplex PCR; TCRdb has only the in-frame clones, and not every one. The sample holds 200,000 to 250,000 clones, about four fifths seen once. Material for sequencing was PBMCs or T cells enriched from blood (not recorded which). The receptor set was obtained from a woman aged 45 to 65 who had been exposed to COVID-19. Both conserved end residues are part of each CDR3. The D gene is left open where the match is weak. Size values are once, few and many counts, or a class for expanded clones, and some rows have none.

TRBJ2-1 TRBV29-1 few TRBD2 TGCAGCGTTTATACTAGCGGGGGCTACAATGAGCAGTTCTTC CSVYTSGGYNEQFF
TRBJ2-2 TRBV19 - - TGTGCCAGTAGTATACATCGAGACACCGGGGAGCTGTTTTTT CASSIHRDTGELFF
TRBJ1-2 TRBV28 - - TGTGCCAGCAGTTTAAGTAGTAGTGGCTACACCTTC CASSLSSSGYTF
TRBJ2-1 TRBV20-1 few - TGCAGTGCTAGTGGTCGCTACAATGAGCAGTTCTTC CSASGRYNEQFF
TRBJ1-2 TRBV5-4 - - TGTGCCAGCAGCCAATCAGGCTATGGCTACACCTTC CASSQSGYGYTF
TRBJ2-1 TRBV18 - TRBD2 TGTGCCAGCTCACCTATGACTAGCGGGGGAAATGAGCAGTTCTTC CASSPMTSGGNEQFF
TRBJ2-4 TRBV11-2 - TRBD1 TGTGCCAGCAGCTCGACAGGGGGCCGGTTAGCCAAAAACATTCAGTACTTC CASSSTGGRLAKNIQYF
TRBJ1-2 TRBV6-5 - - TGTGCCAGCAGTTACTCCGGGGGGCGACGAGGCTACACCTTC CASSYSGGRRGYTF
TRBJ1-6 TRBV6-1 few - TGTGCCAGCAGTGAATTCCGGCCAGGAGGTTCTTCACCCCTCCACTTT CASSEFRPGGSSPLHF
TRBJ2-7 TRBV10-2 - - TGCGCCAGCAGTGAAGACAGGCGGTATGGCTACGAGCAGTACTTC CASSEDRRYGYEQYF
TRBJ1-5 TRBV3-1/TRBV3-2 - - TGTGCCCGCGGGAGGTATCAGCCCCAGCATTTT CARGRYQPQHF
TRBJ1-4 TRBV11-2 - - TGTGCCAGCAGCTTAGCCGGAGGGACTAATGAAAAACTGTTTTTT CASSLAGGTNEKLFF
TRBJ2-4 TRBV3-1/TRBV3-2 once TRBD1 TGTGCCAGCAGCCAAGATCGAAGGGACAGGGCCCCCTTAGCCAAAAACATTCAGTACTTC CASSQDRRDRAPLAKNIQYF
TRBJ1-5 TRBV7-2 - - TGTGCCAGCAGCCGCCCCGGGAGAGAAAGGCCCCAGCATTTT CASSRPGRERPQHF
TRBJ1-1 TRBV23-1 - TRBD1 TGCGCCAGTGACAGGGGGCGGAACACTGAAGCTTTCTTT CASDRGRNTEAFF
TRBJ2-2 TRBV5-1 - - TGCGCCAGCAGCTTGCGGGGGTTCGCCGGGGAGCTGTTTTTT CASSLRGFAGELFF
TRBJ2-1 TRBV5-4 - - TGTGCCAGCAGCCACAAAGGGGAAGGAGTAGGCAATGAGCAGTTCTTC CASSHKGEGVGNEQFF
TRBJ1-5 TRBV5-8 - - TGTGCCAGCAGCTTGGTAGGGGCGTACAATCAGCCCCAGCATTTT CASSLVGAYNQPQHF
TRBJ2-5 TRBV5-1 - - TGCGCCAGCAGCCAGGCAGGGGTCCCAGGAGAGACCCAGTACTTC CASSQAGVPGETQYF
TRBJ1-2 TRBV2 few - TGTGCCAGCAGTGAAGGCGGGGTCGGGGAGATGAACACCTTC CASSEGGVGEMNTF
TRBJ2-3 TRBV5-1 - - TGCGCCAGCAGCCTACGGGACTTCACAGATACGCAGTATTTT CASSLRDFTDTQYF
TRBJ2-3 TRBV28 - - TGTGCCAGCAGTTTGGCGGGGAGCACAGATACGCAGTATTTT CASSLAGSTDTQYF
TRBJ2-1 TRBV7-9 few - TGTGCCAGCAGCCCTCGGTCGCGAACCTACAATGAGCAGTTCTTC CASSPRSRTYNEQFF
TRBJ1-2 TRBV9 few - TGTGCCAGCAGCCAGCTCCCCGGGGGAGCTAACTATGGCTACACCTTC CASSQLPGGANYGYTF
TRBJ1-5 TRBV15 - - TGTGCCACCAGCAGACAGGGGAGCAATCAGCCCCAGCATTTT CATSRQGSNQPQHF
TRBJ2-2 TRBV30 - TRBD1 TGTGCCTGCCAAATCCCAGGGGGCAATAAGGCCGGGGAGCTGTTTTTT CACQIPGGNKAGELFF
TRBJ2-7 TRBV19 once TRBD1 TGTGCCAGTAGTATTGACAGGGGGCCCTACGAGCAGTACTTC CASSIDRGPYEQYF
TRBJ1-1 TRBV6-6 - - TGTGCCAGCGCTACGACAGGCAACACTGAAGCTTTCTTT CASATTGNTEAFF
TRBJ1-1 TRBV7-2 - - TGTGCCAGCAGCTCCCGACACCGTGAAGCTTTCTTT CASSSRHREAFF
TRBJ1-1 TRBV19 - TRBD1 TGTGCCAGTAGCCGCTATGAGGGCGGTGGGACAGGGCCTTTCTTT CASSRYEGGGTGPFF
TRBJ1-1 TRBV5-1 - TRBD1 TGCGCCAGCAGACCCGGGACAGGGGGTGGGAACACTGAAGCTTTCTTT CASRPGTGGGNTEAFF
TRBJ2-7 TRBV2 - TRBD2 TGTGCCAGCAGTTTAGCGGGGATAGGTAGCTACGAGCAGTACTTC CASSLAGIGSYEQYF
TRBJ2-7 TRBV27 - TRBD1 TGTGCCAGCGGCCTCGACAGGGCAAGCTACGAGCAGTACTTC CASGLDRASYEQYF
TRBJ1-2 TRBV28 - TRBD1 TGTGCCAGCTCCCGGGACAGCCGTAACTATGGCTACACCTTC CASSRDSRNYGYTF
TRBJ2-3 TRBV2 - TRBD2 TGTGCCAGCAGTGAGAGTATAGCGGGACCTACAGATACGCAGTATTTT CASSESIAGPTDTQYF
TRBJ1-2 TRBV2 - TRBD1 TGTGCCACCGACAGGGGCGGCGGCTACACCTTC CATDRGGGYTF
TRBJ2-2 TRBV25-1 - - TGTGCCACTAACGCAGGGGGCCCGGGGGGCACCGGGGAGCTGTTTTTT CATNAGGPGGTGELFF
TRBJ1-4 TRBV12-3/TRBV12-4 - - TGTGCCAGCAGTTTTGGCACAGAAAAACTGTTTTTT CASSFGTEKLFF
TRBJ1-1 TRBV5-1 - - TGCGCCAGCAGACTAGGACAGCTCACTGAAGCTTTCTTT CASRLGQLTEAFF
TRBJ2-3 TRBV20-1 - - TGCAGTACTAGGCAGGGAGATACGCAGTATTTT CSTRQGDTQYF
TRBJ1-5 TRBV28 - - TGTGCCAGCAGTTTAATGGGGCATCAGCCCCAGCATTTT CASSLMGHQPQHF
TRBJ2-2 TRBV5-1 - TRBD1 TGCGCCAGCAGCCGGGACAGGGGTTGGGCCGGGGAGCTGTTTTTT CASSRDRGWAGELFF
TRBJ2-1 TRBV19 - - TGTGCCAGTAAGGATGCGGGCCTGCGGTACAATGAGCAGTTCTTC CASKDAGLRYNEQFF
TRBJ2-3 TRBV5-1 - TRBD2 TGCGCCAGCAGCTGGGGAGCGGGGGGCACAGATACGCAGTATTTT CASSWGAGGTDTQYF
TRBJ1-1 TRBV19 - - TGTGCCAGTAGTACTCTCACGGTGTTGAACACTGAAGCTTTCTTT CASSTLTVLNTEAFF
TRBJ1-4 TRBV15 - - TGTGCCACCAGCAGAGACAGGGAAAAACTGTTTTTT CATSRDREKLFF
TRBJ2-2 TRBV19 - TRBD2 TGTGCCAGTAGTGTCTCTAGCGGTTCCAACACCGGGGAGCTGTTTTTT CASSVSSGSNTGELFF
TRBJ1-1 TRBV5-4 - - TGTGCCAGCTCGGGGATTAACACTGAAGCTTTCTTT CASSGINTEAFF
TRBJ2-5 TRBV7-2 - TRBD2 TGTGCCAGCAGCTTACTCGCGGGGGGGACCCAGTACTTC CASSLLAGGTQYF
TRBJ1-1 TRBV7-9 - - TGTGCCAGCAGCCCCGGGGGGGGCAGATACACTGAAGCTTTCTTT CASSPGGGRYTEAFF
TRBJ2-5 TRBV5-8 - - TGTGCCAGCAGTGACAGTCTTTCGGAGACCCAGTACTTC CASSDSLSETQYF
TRBJ1-6 TRBV19 - TRBD1 TGTGCCAGTAGTACGGGACAGGGGATGCGCGGAGTGCCCCTCCACTTT CASSTGQGMRGVPLHF
TRBJ1-6 TRBV18 - TRBD1 TGTGCCAGCTCACCCTCGGGACAGGGTAATTCACCCCTCCACTTT CASSPSGQGNSPLHF
TRBJ1-1 TRBV29-1 - - TGCAGCGGGAGGACAGATCCCTACACTGAAGCTTTCTTT CSGRTDPYTEAFF